This T cell receptor (beta chain) was captured by sequencing in a study of tumor-infiltrating lymphocytes in primary liver carcinoma. Study context: Each of the samples returned roughly 3.65 to 7.5 million productive TCRbeta reads (a yield similar across tissue types).

Points on this clonotype: The CDR3 end shows no conserved phenylalanine or tryptophan, and so a read error is likely.

The CDR3 covers 14 residues. V lost 3 bases to trimming and J lost 7 bases, with 10 bases between them. Co-extracted RNA and DNA came from about 20-30 mg of unsorted bulk tissue. The input was about 500 ng total RNA; TCR beta cDNA was made from it with a constant-region primer. Slightly modified ARM-PCR served as the procedure for the TCR beta libraries. These libraries came from three rounds of nested multiplex PCR. Each of the first two PCR rounds ran approximately 9 cycles with TRBV1-TRBV30 forward and C-beta reverse primers. TCRdb called the multiplex PCR reads again in MiXCR, with one record for every CDR3 protein. The table includes just under 95,000 distinct CDR3 sequences, 68% detected once.

The chain couples TRBV12-3 or TRBV12-4 to TRBJ1-6; D is uncertain. Sequenced sample: tumor-adjacent normal liver tissue. This clonotype originated in a man in his forties with primary liver carcinoma and hepatitis B virus infection. CDR3 sequence reads: CASSFLCGNSPLHC. DNA of the CDR3: TGTGCCAGCAGTTTTCTATGCGGGAATTCACCCCTCCACTGT.